This T cell receptor beta chain was recorded in a study of blood T cells in healthy people across ages. Whole-study context: For every two T cells, template switching captured about one barcoded beta molecule.

A J-beta primer mix and a sample-barcoded 5' primer were used in a second PCR of about 7 to 12 cycles. TCRdb used MiXCR to reprocess the 5' RACE reads, holding one entry per CDR3 protein. This sample has 1.4 million or so distinct CDR3 sequences; 35% to 45% occur once, and the top ten carry around 4%. Study results and limitations: Among T cells, TCR beta diversity per million cells dropped roughly linearly as age rose. CMV infection status of these donors was not known. Strongly correlated with naive T cell percentage was TCR beta diversity.

V was cut by 6 bases and J by 5 bases, with 13 bases left in between. There are 13 residues in the CDR3. This clonotype was recorded a few times. Its antigen is undetermined. The chain employs TRBV12-3 or TRBV12-4 and TRBJ2-5, with D unresolved. This TCR came from a woman aged 18-35 years in good health. Sequencing was performed on blood. This CDR3 is CASSPNKWETQYF. As DNA, the CDR3 is TGTGCCAGCAGCCCAAATAAGTGGGAGACCCAGTACTTC.